This entry lists 3 T cell receptor beta chains sequenced from one sample in a study of cytomegalovirus exposure and HLA in healthy donors. The PCR was carried out with 60 Vbeta primers and 13 Jbeta primers. Method: immunoSEQ multiplex PCR; TCRdb's copy keeps in-frame clones and lacks some. The sample has about 150,000 clones, 80% to 85% seen once. Sequencing used PBMCs. All receptors come from a male donor in good health and CMV-seronegative.

The chain joins TRBV9 to TRBJ1-4; 8 positions agree with TRBD1. CDR3 length: 15 amino acids. V gave up 4 bases and J gave up 7 bases; unmatched junction bases: 9. Germline CDR1 is SGDLS and CDR2 is YYNGEE. The CDR3: CASSPGPGGVEKLFF. CDR3 nucleotides: TGTGCCAGCAGCCCAGGCCCAGGGGGCGTTGAAAAACTGTTTTTT.

This chain links TRBV5-4 with TRBJ2-7, with 8 bases fitting TRBD1. Trimming at V came to 6 bases and at J to 5 bases, leaving 7 bases not matched to a gene. The CDR3 runs 13 residues. Germline lookup yields CDR1 SGHNT and CDR2 YYREEE (reference sequence). For the CDR3, the DNA is TGTGCCAGCAACTTACAGACAGGGGACGAGCAGTACTTC. It is translated as CASNLQTGDEQYF. The whole variable domain, remainder taken from reference TRBV5-4 and TRBJ2-7, is ETGVTQSPTHLIKTRGQQVTLRCSSQSGHNTVSWYQQALGQGPQFIFQYYREEENGRGNFPPRFSGLQFPNYSSELNVNALELDDSALYLCASNLQTGDEQYFGPGTRLTVT.

This chain joins TRBV6-5 and TRBJ2-6; D call uncertain. V lost 7 bases and J lost 4, with 14 bases in between. The CDR3 totals 15 residues. The germline V gene encodes CDR1 MNHEY and CDR2 SVGAGI. CDR3 residues: CASTYGHLGANVLTF. CDR3 sequence (DNA): TGTGCCAGCACCTACGGTCATTTAGGGGCCAACGTCCTGACTTTC.